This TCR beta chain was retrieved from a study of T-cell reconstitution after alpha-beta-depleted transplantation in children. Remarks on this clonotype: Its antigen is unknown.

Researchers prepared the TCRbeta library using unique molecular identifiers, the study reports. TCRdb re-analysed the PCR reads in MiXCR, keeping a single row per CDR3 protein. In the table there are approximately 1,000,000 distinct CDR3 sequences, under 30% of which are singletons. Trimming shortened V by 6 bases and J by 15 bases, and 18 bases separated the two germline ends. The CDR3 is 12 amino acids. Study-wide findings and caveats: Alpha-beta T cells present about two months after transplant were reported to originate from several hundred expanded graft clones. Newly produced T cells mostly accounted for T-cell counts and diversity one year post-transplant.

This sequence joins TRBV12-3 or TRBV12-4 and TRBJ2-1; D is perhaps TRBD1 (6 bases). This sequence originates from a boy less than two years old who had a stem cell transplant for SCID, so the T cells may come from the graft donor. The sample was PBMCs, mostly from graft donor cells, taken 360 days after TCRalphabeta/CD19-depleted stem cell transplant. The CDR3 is CASSPGTLVPFF. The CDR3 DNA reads TGTGCCAGCAGCCCGGGGACACTAGTTCCGTTCTTC.